The present T cell receptor beta chain was sequenced within a study of shared clonotypes between healthy human individuals (dated by TCRdb to 2018 to 2021). For the study in its entirety: A couple of women and a few men aged 18 to 49 years were included in the cohort. For each donor, CD4 naive and CD4 memory were each given three plates, CD8 naive was given two plates, and CD8 memory was given one plate. The study deeply sequenced blood TCR repertoires of roughly five healthy adults to estimate repertoire size and the extent of clonotype sharing between individuals. To increase sequencing depth and limit assay-specific biases, TCR repertoire library preparation and sequencing were carried out by different laboratories using diverse techniques. Leukapheresis yielded between about 0.9 and 9.5 billion PBMCs per donor.

Using the deep immunoSEQ assay, TCR CDR3 regions were amplified from genomic DNA by multiplex PCR. Extracted genomic DNA from each cell subset was distributed evenly across all wells of several immunoSEQ 96-well plates, and each plate was treated as a replicate. Each replicate PCR for sorted subsets received about 220 ng genomic DNA, equal to about 29,000 T cell genomes. Purified libraries were measured with a Qubit 3.0 fluorometer, size-checked on a Bioanalyzer 2100, and measured again with the KAPA Library Quantification kit. Every immunoSEQ 96-well plate was sequenced on a separate single-read 150-cycle Illumina NextSeq 550 flow cell. Per the authors' processing: Because only junctional sequences without quality scores were contained in the immunoSEQ output, filtering matching that applied to full-length reads could not be performed. To assign V/J genes and CDR3, sequences were annotated against IMGT germline references using PyIR, a Python wrapper for IgBLAST v1.9. Any read was removed if the V/J assignment was weak (E-value above 1e-6), the CDR3 was missing, or the read contained stop codons, out-of-frame junctions, or ambiguous translated residues. V3J clonotypes were defined by identical inferred V gene, J gene, and CDR3 amino acid sequence. Percentage overlap between repertoires was computed as shared unique clonotypes divided by the size of the smaller repertoire. Three approaches were used to assess repertoire richness: RTK rarefaction, the Chao1 estimator, and Recon v2.1 estimates of unobserved clonotypes. Generation probabilities were computed with OLGA for all TCRbeta clonotypes obtained by the gDNA method from four donors. Imported from immuneACCESS, the table was reduced by TCRdb to in-frame sequences with V and J called. These copies leave out some clones; in studies compared against another copy, an unresolved V gene accounts for under half, and the cause of the remainder is not known. Clone size and the V and J calls come from that table; the DNA yielded D and trimming. The sample has roughly 2.5 million clones on record, approximately 92% of them singletons. 0.11% to 0.15% of the sample rests with the top ten.

The donors were healthy, HIV-negative adults with no recently reported acute infections or vaccinations. Only Caucasian adults living in Nashville, Tennessee, USA were represented among the donors. Magnetic negative selection was used to enrich CD4+ T cells, after which naive cells were positively selected on CD45RA and the negative fraction became the memory subset. Blood was obtained by leukapheresis, after which PBMCs were separated by Ficoll-Histopaque density gradient centrifugation and cryopreserved in liquid nitrogen vapor phase. Purity and quantity of every magnetically sorted T cell population were checked by analytical flow cytometry. Genomic DNA was isolated from every sorted fraction and measured by UV absorbance on a Nanodrop 2000c. With respect to this clone: Its antigen remains unidentified. Base qualities are not recorded, but no much larger clone differs from it by a single base.

Results the study describes overall, beyond this receptor: Clonotypes shared by all four sorted-subset donors showed higher generation probabilities than non-shared clonotypes. Larger estimated clonotype richness was generally found for naive subsets than for memory subsets. The small number of donors limited the genetic and exposure-history diversity represented. Pairwise subsampling led to the expectation that sequencing depth would affect the degree of clonotype sharing among donors. Sampling was restricted to blood, and TCR repertoires in tissues likely differ from the TCR repertoires found in blood. Sharing across a few donors was observed for around 5% of naive CD4, under 4% of naive CD8, roughly 2.3% of memory CD4, and roughly 0.4% of memory CD8 clonotypes. Rarefaction of sorted-subset datasets indicated incomplete sequencing despite the large sequencing depth.

CDR1 and CDR2 are read off the germline V gene as SGHTS and YDEGEE. The CDR3, cysteine through phenylalanine, is 14 amino acids long. Just the 42-base CDR3 DNA is kept, in frame starting at base 1. The junction carries 11 bases between V and J, which are trimmed by 2 bases and 3 bases respectively. The V gene is TRBV5-8 and the J gene is TRBJ1-1; a tentative D match to TRBD1 spans 6 bases. The TCR was taken from a man between 18 and 29 years old in good health. The sequenced sample was naive CD4+ T cells sorted from blood. Taken with the paper, the label for cell subset or site translates to: CD45RA+ positively selected. The CDR3 amino acid sequence is: CASSLWGRDTEAFF. The nucleotide sequence reads TGTGCCAGCAGCTTATGGGGGCGCGACACTGAAGCTTTCTTT.